Here is one TCR beta chain with its context. This entry comes from a study of T cell changes during pregnancy in multiple sclerosis. Sequencing used immunoSEQ multiplex PCR; TCRdb keeps in-frame clones, though not all of them. The profile shows roughly 50,000 clones, 80% to 90% of them singletons. Trimming pared 5 bases from V and 1 base from J, leaving 17 bases between. Germline CDR1 reads MNHEY; CDR2 reads SMNVEV (reference sequence). The CDR3 is made up of 16 amino acids. The chain recombines TRBV27 with TRBJ1-1; possibly TRBD1 for D (5 bases). This clonotype was obtained from a female donor with multiple sclerosis, enrolled in a pregnancy study. The sequenced sample was CD8+ T cells from peripheral blood mononuclear cells, obtained in the second trimester of pregnancy. CDR3 sequence: CASSPSRGETNTEAFF. The CDR3 DNA reads TGTGCCAGCAGTCCAAGTCGGGGGGAAACGAACACTGAAGCTTTCTTT.